Shown below are 32 T cell receptor beta chains from a single sample sequenced in a study of T cell repertoires in cytomegalovirus infection. From the reads, TCRdb called clonotypes with MiXCR, one entry per CDR3 protein. The table lists 200,000 or so distinct CDR3 sequences, about 28% of them singletons. Sequencing input: PBMCs. Receptor source: a human donor in good health (CMV status not recorded). Some clones in this sample may be carry-over from other donors' samples.

This chain connects TRBV7-9 to TRBJ1-2, with D maybe TRBD1 (6 bases). CDR1 SEHNR and CDR2 FQNEAQ come from the germline V gene (reference sequence). Trimming cost V 5 bases and J 7 bases, with 20 bases left between them. The CDR3 contains 15 residues. For the CDR3, the DNA is TGTGCCAGCAGCCTAGAGGGGGGGCTCGGAACTGGCTACACCTTC. Translating gives CASSLEGGLGTGYTF.

The chain employs TRBV6-5 and TRBJ1-1, with a weak D call TRBD1 (6 bases). Trimming cost V 4 bases and J 4 bases, with 19 bases left between them. Germline V lookup: CDR1 MNHEY, CDR2 SVGAGI. There are 16 residues in the CDR3. In nucleotides, the CDR3 is TGTGCCAGCAGTTCCGTGATGTGGGGGGCAAGCACTGAAGCTTTCTTT. The encoded protein is CASSSVMWGASTEAFF.

This sequence joins TRBV20-1 and TRBJ2-3; D might be TRBD2 (6 bases). The CDR3 is made up of 13 amino acids. V lost 6 bases to trimming and J lost 5 bases, with 15 bases between them. In germline, CDR1 is DFQATT, CDR2 SNEGSKA (reference sequence). The CDR3 DNA follows: TGCAGTGCCCCGAGAGGCGGGGAAGATACGCAGTATTTT. This sequence encodes CSAPRGGEDTQYF.

This clonotype was counted only a few times. This sequence joins TRBV7-2 and TRBJ2-4, with D perhaps matching TRBD1 (5 bases). V lost 0 bases and J lost 8, with 14 bases in between. Looked up from germline, CDR1 is SGHTA and CDR2 is FQGNSA. This CDR3 has 15 residues. The CDR3 coding sequence is TGTGCCAGCAGCTTAGCAAGGGGCTCGTCAGACATTCAGTACTTC. Translating gives CASSLARGSSDIQYF.

This clonotype was recorded a few times. This chain connects TRBV7-2 to TRBJ2-3; 8 bases agree with TRBD2. J gave up 5 bases and V 5 bases, and 6 bases lay outside the gene matches. This CDR3 spans 14 amino acids. Germline loops: CDR1 SGHTA, CDR2 FQGNSA. The CDR3 protein is CASSPGGGVDTQYF. As DNA, the CDR3 is TGTGCCAGCAGCCCCGGGGGGGGAGTAGATACGCAGTATTTT.

This clonotype was counted only a few times. This chain uses TRBV27 with TRBJ1-6, with D unclear. Trimming took 4 bases from V and 7 from J, leaving 8 bases between them. Germline CDR1 MNHEY, CDR2 SMNVEV (reference sequence). This CDR3 region has 13 residues. The CDR3, as DNA: TGTGCCAGCAGTTCAAGGGCAAATTCACCCCTCCACTTT. It specifies CASSSRANSPLHF.

This clonotype has a count of ten or more. V gene TRBV7-2 combines with J gene TRBJ1-1; no clear D. Trimming removed 2 bases from V and 3 bases from J, with 7 bases in between. Germline V gene data show CDR1 as SGHTA and CDR2 as FQGNSA. This CDR3 contains 13 residues. The CDR3 is CASSLNLYTEAFF. The CDR3 region has the DNA TGTGCCAGCAGCTTAAACCTTTACACTGAAGCTTTCTTT.

This clonotype was seen only a few times. The V gene is TRBV29-1, the J gene TRBJ1-2, with 10 nucleotides matching TRBD1. Germline loops: CDR1 SQVTM, CDR2 ANQGSEA. This CDR3 region has 13 residues. V gave up 3 bases and J gave up 8 bases; unmatched junction bases: 6. The chain's CDR3 is CSVEGQGTRGYTF. The CDR3 DNA sequence: TGCAGCGTTGAGGGACAGGGGACGCGGGGCTACACCTTC.

This clonotype has more than one count but fewer than ten. The chain carries TRBV6-1 and TRBJ2-7; D tentatively fits TRBD1 or TRBD2 (5 bases each). This CDR3 is built from 14 residues. Between the trimmed V and J ends, which lost 5 bases and 1 base, there was a span of 12 bases. Per germline, CDR1 MNHNS and CDR2 SASEGT. CDR3 loop: CASSPRGPSYEQYF. The CDR3 coding sequence is TGTGCCAGCAGTCCACGGGGACCTTCCTACGAGCAGTACTTC.

CDR3 sequence: CASSPTQGTEAFF. Written as DNA, the CDR3 is TGTGCCAGCAGCCCAACCCAGGGCACTGAAGCTTTCTTT. V and J are TRBV12-3 or TRBV12-4 and TRBJ1-1; TRBD1 is a possible D gene (5 bases). This CDR3 has 13 residues. Trimming stripped 6 bases from V and 4 bases from J, with 12 bases between.

This clonotype was seen only a few times. The chain combines TRBV10-3 with TRBJ2-1; TRBD1 or TRBD2 may be the D gene (6 bases each). This CDR3 has 14 amino acids. Germline CDR1 is ENHRY and CDR2 is SYGVKD. CDR3 DNA sequence: TGTGCGACCCGCGAGGGGGGCTCCTACAATGAGCAGTTCTTC. It codes for CATREGGSYNEQFF.

The chain recombines TRBV9 with TRBJ1-1; D is perhaps TRBD1 (5 bases). This CDR3 region has 16 residues. Trimming took off 7 bases at V and 0 bases at J, with 19 bases between the two ends. The germline CDR1 and CDR2 sequences are SGDLS and YYNGEE. Here the CDR3 reads CASGEQAGSMNTEAFF. CDR3 nucleotides: TGTGCCAGCGGGGAACAGGCCGGCTCTATGAACACTGAAGCTTTCTTT. Filled out from reference TRBV9 and TRBJ1-1, the complete variable domain reads DSGVTQTPKHLITATGQRVTLRCSPRSGDLSVYWYQQSLDQGLQFLIQYYNGEERAKGNILERFSAQQFPDLHSELNLSSLELGDSALYFCASGEQAGSMNTEAFFGQGTRLTVV.

The chain couples TRBV11-2 to TRBJ2-1; 8 positions agree with TRBD1. Trimming cost V 5 bases and J 8 bases; bases outside gene matches: 5. The CDR3 extends over 13 amino acids. Germline V gene data show CDR1 as SGHAT and CDR2 as FQNNGV. CDR3 in amino acids: CASSQDRDHEQFF. CDR3 coding DNA: TGTGCCAGCAGCCAGGACAGGGACCATGAGCAGTTCTTC.

This clonotype was counted a few times. The chain couples TRBV7-2 to TRBJ1-4; D is uncertain. The CDR3 extends over 15 amino acids. V was trimmed by 3 bases and J by 14 bases, leaving 22 bases between them. CDR1 is SGHTA, CDR2 FQGNSA, per germline. CDR3 DNA sequence: TGTGCCAGCAGCTTCAATAGCTATGAGACTACCAGGCTGTTTTTT. Translation: CASSFNSYETTRLFF.

This clonotype has more than one count but fewer than ten. The genes are TRBV10-1 and TRBJ1-1; D unresolved. This CDR3 has 13 residues. Per the germline V gene, CDR1 is WNHNN and CDR2 is SYGVQD (reference sequence). The V and J ends lost 8 bases and 0 bases respectively, with 10 bases between them. The DNA of the CDR3 is TGCGCCAGCCGATTGAACGTGAACACTGAAGCTTTCTTT. Its translation is CASRLNVNTEAFF.

The chain uses TRBV9 and TRBJ2-5; D may be TRBD2 (6 bases). V lost 0 bases to trimming and J lost 3 bases, with 12 bases between them. Germline V gives CDR1 SGDLS, CDR2 YYNGEE. The CDR3 covers 15 residues. Here the CDR3 reads CASSVAGGGEETQYF. The CDR3 DNA reads TGTGCCAGCAGCGTAGCTGGAGGCGGGGAAGAGACCCAGTACTTC.

The chain carries TRBV5-4 and TRBJ1-1; D call uncertain. The CDR3 totals 16 residues. Trimming pared 0 bases from V and 1 base from J, leaving 13 bases between. In germline, CDR1 is SGHNT, CDR2 YYREEE (reference sequence). CDR3 sequence reads: CASSLDSIIRNTEAFF. DNA of the CDR3: TGTGCCAGCAGCTTGGACAGTATTATTAGGAACACTGAAGCTTTCTTT.

The chain combines TRBV19 with TRBJ1-5, with 7 bases fitting TRBD1. CDR3 length equals 17 residues. Germline V gene lookup returns CDR1 LNHDA and CDR2 SQIVND (reference sequence). V shed 1 base, J shed 0 bases, and the junction held 6 bases outside the gene matches. Here the CDR3 DNA reads TGTGCCAGTAGTATAGTGGGACAGACACGTAGCAATCAGCCCCAGCATTTT. The encoded protein is CASSIVGQTRSNQPQHF.

The chain carries TRBV18 and TRBJ2-1; no clear D. With 3 bases removed from V and 5 bases from J, the gap between germline ends came to 11 bases. This CDR3 region has 14 residues. Germline CDR1 reads KGHSH; CDR2 reads LQKENI. The CDR3 loop reads CASSPNSGHNEQFF. The DNA of the CDR3 is TGTGCCAGCTCACCGAACTCGGGCCACAATGAGCAGTTCTTC.

This clonotype showed up just a few times. The V gene is TRBV7-8, the J gene TRBJ2-4; D gene uncertain. Germline CDR1 reads SGHVS; CDR2 reads FQNEAQ. This CDR3 has 15 amino acids. V lost 3 bases and J 4 bases, leaving 13 bases between the germline ends. CDR3 region: CASSLGSRGKNIQYF. CDR3 DNA sequence: TGTGCCAGCAGCTTGGGGTCCCGAGGTAAAAACATTCAGTACTTC.

DNA of the CDR3: TGTGCCAGCAGCCTTACCGGGTCCTACACTGAAGCTTTCTTT. This gives the protein CASSLTGSYTEAFF. V gene TRBV7-9 combines with J gene TRBJ1-1; D ambiguous. Germline V gene lookup returns CDR1 SEHNR and CDR2 FQNEAQ (reference sequence). This CDR3 contains 14 residues. The V and J ends lost 5 bases and 3 bases respectively, with 13 bases between them. The full variable domain, with the rest looked up from reference TRBV7-9 and TRBJ1-1, is DTGVSQNPRHKITKRGQNVTFRCDPISEHNRLYWYRQTLGQGPEFLTYFQNEAQLEKSRLLSDRFSAERPKGSFSTLEIQRTEQGDSAMYLCASSLTGSYTEAFFGQGTRLTVV.

There are many counts of this clonotype. The V gene is TRBV7-6, the J gene TRBJ1-1; D possibly corresponds to TRBD1 (5 bases). With 6 bases removed from V and 5 bases from J, the gap between germline ends came to 19 bases. This CDR3 is built from 15 residues. CDR1 and CDR2 (germline): SGHVS, FNYEAQ. The CDR3 DNA follows: TGTGCCAGCAGTCCCAGATGGGGGGTGGGGACTGAAGCTTTCTTT. Protein: CASSPRWGVGTEAFF.

The V and J genes are TRBV12-3 or TRBV12-4 and TRBJ1-2, with a tentative D call TRBD1 (6 bases). The CDR3 is 14 residues long. Deletions cut 4 bases from V and 5 bases from J, with 14 bases between. CDR3 sequence (DNA): TGTGCCAGCAGTTGGGACACACTCGCATATGGCTACACCTTC. Residues: CASSWDTLAYGYTF.

On this clonotype itself: The junction departs from the called germline gene at one end, perhaps through a read error. The gene calls are TRBV5-4 and TRBJ2-1; no definite D call. Germline values: CDR1 SGHNT, CDR2 YYREEE (reference sequence). The CDR3 has 14 amino acids. CDR3 nucleotides: TGTGCCAGCAGCTCATATGGACGGTACAATGATCAGTTCTTC. Translation gives CASSSYGRYNDQFF.

This clonotype was recorded a few times. The rearrangement uses TRBV24-1 and TRBJ1-6, with 10 bases identical to TRBD1. Trimming at V came to 7 bases and at J to 6 bases, leaving 11 bases not matched to a gene. The CDR3 is made up of 17 amino acids. Germline CDR1 KGHDR, CDR2 SFDVKD. CDR3 region: CATRRDRGWMRNSPLHF. DNA of the CDR3: TGTGCCACCAGGCGGGACAGGGGTTGGATGCGTAATTCACCCCTCCACTTT.

This chain uses TRBV5-4 with TRBJ2-7; D is uncertain. V gave up 2 bases and J gave up 1 base, with 7 bases separating them. Per the germline V gene, CDR1 is SGHNT and CDR2 is YYREEE (reference sequence). The CDR3 runs to 13 residues. CDR3 in amino acids: CASSFSRSYEQYF. CDR3 nucleotide sequence: TGTGCCAGCAGCTTTAGCAGATCCTACGAGCAGTACTTC.

This clonotype was detected only once. This rearrangement joins TRBV12-3 or TRBV12-4 to TRBJ1-5; 7 nucleotides align to TRBD1. The CDR3 runs to 13 residues. V lost 6 bases, J lost 6 bases, and 5 bases stayed unmatched. The CDR3: CASRGGAGQPQHF. CDR3 bases: TGTGCCAGCAGAGGGGGCGCGGGTCAGCCCCAGCATTTT.

There are a few counts of this clonotype. V is TRBV20-1 and J is TRBJ1-6, with D possibly TRBD1 on 5 matching bases. The CDR3 covers 15 residues. Trimming shortened V by 2 bases and J by 7 bases, and 15 bases separated the two germline ends. The germline V gene has CDR1 DFQATT and CDR2 SNEGSKA (reference sequence). CDR3 in amino acids: CSARPPTEKNSPLHF. Written as DNA, the CDR3 is TGCAGTGCTAGACCGCCGACAGAGAAAAATTCACCCCTCCACTTT.

The table lists this clonotype with many counts. V is TRBV7-6 and J is TRBJ1-2, with 8 bases lining up with TRBD1. This CDR3 region has 18 residues. V lost 4 bases, J lost 3 bases, and 16 bases stayed unmatched. The germline V gene has CDR1 SGHVS and CDR2 FNYEAQ. CDR3 nucleotides: TGTGCCAGCAGCTCAACAGGGTCCCGGACAGGGCAAGACTATGGCTACACCTTC. This gives the protein CASSSTGSRTGQDYGYTF.

The gene calls are TRBV15 and TRBJ2-5, with D hard to call. V was trimmed by 0 bases and J by 5 bases, leaving 7 bases between them. The CDR3 length is 13 residues. The germline V gene has CDR1 LNHNV and CDR2 YYDKDF (reference sequence). CDR3 nucleotides: TGTGCCACCAGCAGAGAGTTTGACGAGACCCAGTACTTC. It yields the protein CATSREFDETQYF. Based on the CDR3 plus reference TRBV15 and TRBJ2-5, the full variable domain is DAMVIQNPRYQVTQFGKPVTLSCSQTLNHNVMYWYQQKSSQAPKLLFHYYDKDFNNEADTPDNFQSRRPNTSFCFLDIRSPGLGDTAMYLCATSREFDETQYFGPGTRLLVL.

The gene calls are TRBV6-6 and TRBJ1-5; D not certain. This CDR3 has 17 amino acids. Germline CDR1 and CDR2: MNHNY and SVGAGI (reference sequence). V lost 0 bases, J lost 0 bases, and 12 bases lay in between. This CDR3 reads CASSYSATLYSNQPQHF. The CDR3 nucleotides read TGTGCCAGCAGTTACTCGGCGACCCTTTATAGCAATCAGCCCCAGCATTTT.

This clonotype came up a few times. J is TRBJ2-2 and V is TRBV6-2 or TRBV6-3; 10 nucleotides agree with TRBD2. CDR1 and CDR2 from the germline V gene are MNHEY and SVGEGT. CDR3 length: 18 residues. V lost 6 bases to trimming and J lost 2 bases; unmatched junction nucleotides: 12. CDR3 nucleotide sequence: TGTGCCAGCAGCCGGTGGACTAGCGGAGCCGAAAACACCGGGGAGCTGTTTTTT. It is translated as CASSRWTSGAENTGELFF.